This paragraph covers one T cell receptor (beta chain) sequence. Its specificity is not known. Blood sampling took place at baseline, cycle 4 day 1, and cycle 7 day 1. V was pared by 1 base and J by 5 bases, with 9 bases between. CDR3 length: 14 residues. Germline V gene sequence: CDR1 SEHNR, CDR2 FQNEAQ (reference sequence). The data derive from a study of OX40 agonist ivuxolimab in advanced cancers. About the study: Earlier treatment with anti-PD-1, anti-PD-L1 or anti-CTLA-4 was permitted, and 30% to 40% had received some.

Regarding the study as a whole: Blood T cells, both CD4+ and CD8+, expanded clonally by week 6 at 0.1 to 3.0 mg/kg. Among the lowest peripheral clonal expansion occurred in 0.1-3.0 mg/kg partial responders.

Profiling relied on immunoSEQ multiplex PCR, and the TCRdb table lists in-frame clones only, not all of them. The sample shows about 40,000 clones, approximately 80% of them seen only once. This clonotype was obtained from an adult with an advanced solid tumor such as melanoma, head and neck, liver or kidney cancer. The sample here was CD4+ or CD8+ T cells sorted from blood, taken in a trial of the OX40 agonist ivuxolimab. The V and J genes are TRBV7-9 and TRBJ1-5; D call uncertain. CDR3 DNA: TGTGCCAGCAGCTTAGGGGGTATTCATCAGCCCCAGCATTTT. Protein: CASSLGGIHQPQHF.